This TCR beta chain originates from a study of blood T cell repertoires in COVID-19. About the study: Acute and convalescent COVID-19 specimens originated in the United States, Italy and Spain. PBMCs, B-cell-depleted T cells, or T cells provided the cDNA or gDNA that made up the material.

As handled by the study authors: Quantification of nucleated cells was approximated via reference gene primer amplification. Sequencing was performed with immunoSEQ multiplex PCR; in TCRdb, only in-frame clones are kept and a portion is missing. V and J calls and clone size come straight from that table; D and trimming were deduced from the DNA. The repertoire holds roughly 32,000 clones, with roughly nine tenths as singletons. CDR1 and CDR2 from the germline V gene are MNHEY and SMNVEV (reference sequence). V was clipped by 3 bases and J by 0 bases; unmatched bases: 5. This CDR3 is built from 17 residues.

The sequenced sample was peripheral blood. V is TRBV27 and J is TRBJ1-6; 7 bases match TRBD1. This receptor was taken from a human donor with active COVID-19. The donor label of this sample is uncertain. The CDR3 sequence is CASSFGGQSSYNSPLHF. For the CDR3, the DNA is TGTGCCAGCAGTTTCGGGGGACAGAGCTCCTATAATTCACCCCTCCACTTT.